The sequence of this T cell receptor beta chain was determined in a study of T cells in localized non-small cell lung cancer. The study's findings and limits: There was higher T cell clonality in uninvolved adjacent lung than in tumor, and it was highest there.

V was trimmed by 5 bases and J by 6 bases, leaving 11 bases between them. CDR1 is MNHGY, CDR2 SAAAGT, per germline. The CDR3 totals 12 residues. This clone counts as medium-sized. Its matching antigen is unknown. Sequencing used immunoSEQ multiplex PCR; TCRdb keeps in-frame clones, though not all of them. The table includes under 3,000 clones, approximately 38% detected once. This chain links TRBV6-8 with TRBJ2-7, with D maybe TRBD2 (6 bases). The sample was lung tumor tissue, taken before any cancer treatment. This sequence originates from a male donor older than 55 with stage I squamous cell lung carcinoma. The CDR3, as DNA: TGTGCCAGCAGTACCCAGGGAGGCGAGCAGTACTTC. It is translated as CASSTQGGEQYF.